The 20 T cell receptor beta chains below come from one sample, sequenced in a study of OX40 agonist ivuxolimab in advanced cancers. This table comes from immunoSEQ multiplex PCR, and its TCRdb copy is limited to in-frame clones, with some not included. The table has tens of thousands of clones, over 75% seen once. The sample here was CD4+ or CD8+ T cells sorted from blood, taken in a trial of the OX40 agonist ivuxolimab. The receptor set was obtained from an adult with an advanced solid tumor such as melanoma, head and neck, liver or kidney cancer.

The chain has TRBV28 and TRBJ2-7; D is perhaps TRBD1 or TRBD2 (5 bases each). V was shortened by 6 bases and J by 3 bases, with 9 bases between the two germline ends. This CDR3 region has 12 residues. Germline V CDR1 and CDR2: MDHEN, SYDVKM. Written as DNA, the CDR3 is TGTGCCAGCAGCTGGGGGTTCTACGAGCAGTACTTC. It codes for CASSWGFYEQYF.

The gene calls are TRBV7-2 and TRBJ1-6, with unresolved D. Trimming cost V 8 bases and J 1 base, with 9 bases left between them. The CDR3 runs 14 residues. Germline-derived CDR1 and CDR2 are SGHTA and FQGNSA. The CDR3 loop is CASSPGSYNSPLHF. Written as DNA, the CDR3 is TGTGCCAGCTCTCCGGGTTCCTATAATTCACCCCTCCACTTT.

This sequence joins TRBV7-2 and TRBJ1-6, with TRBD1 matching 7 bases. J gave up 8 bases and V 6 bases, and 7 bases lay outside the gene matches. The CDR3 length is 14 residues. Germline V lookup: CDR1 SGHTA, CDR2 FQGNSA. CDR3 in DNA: TGTGCCAGCAGGCTCCGGGACAGTGATTCACCCCTCCACTTT. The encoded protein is CASRLRDSDSPLHF.

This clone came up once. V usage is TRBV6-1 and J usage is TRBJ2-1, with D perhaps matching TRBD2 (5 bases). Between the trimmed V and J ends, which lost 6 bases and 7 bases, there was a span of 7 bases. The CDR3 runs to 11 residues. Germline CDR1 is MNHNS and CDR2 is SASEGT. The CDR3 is CASRQRNEQFF. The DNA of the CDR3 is TGTGCCAGCAGGCAGCGGAATGAGCAGTTCTTC.

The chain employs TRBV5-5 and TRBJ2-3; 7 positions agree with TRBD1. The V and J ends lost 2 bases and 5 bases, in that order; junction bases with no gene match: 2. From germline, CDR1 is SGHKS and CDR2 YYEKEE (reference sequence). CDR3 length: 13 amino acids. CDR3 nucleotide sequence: TGTGCCAGCAGCTTTCCAGGGGGAGATACGCAGTATTTT. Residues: CASSFPGGDTQYF.

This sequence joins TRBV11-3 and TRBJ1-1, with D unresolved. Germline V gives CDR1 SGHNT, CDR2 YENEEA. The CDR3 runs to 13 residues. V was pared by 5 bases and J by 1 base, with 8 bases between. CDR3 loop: CASSLSRNTEAFF. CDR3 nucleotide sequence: TGTGCCAGCAGCCTCTCCAGGAACACTGAAGCTTTCTTT.

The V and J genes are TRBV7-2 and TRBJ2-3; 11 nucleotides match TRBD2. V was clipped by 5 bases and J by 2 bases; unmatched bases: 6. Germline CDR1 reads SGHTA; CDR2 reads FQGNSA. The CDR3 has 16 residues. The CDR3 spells CASSQTSGMATDTQYF. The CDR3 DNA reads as TGTGCCAGCAGCCAGACTAGCGGGATGGCCACAGATACGCAGTATTTT.

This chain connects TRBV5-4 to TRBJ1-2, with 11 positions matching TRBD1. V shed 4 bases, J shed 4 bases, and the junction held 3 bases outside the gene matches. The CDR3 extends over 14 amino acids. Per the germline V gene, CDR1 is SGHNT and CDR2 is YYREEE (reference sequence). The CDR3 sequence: CASSRDRGTYGYTF. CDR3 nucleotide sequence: TGTGCCAGCAGCCGGGACAGGGGGACCTATGGCTACACCTTC.

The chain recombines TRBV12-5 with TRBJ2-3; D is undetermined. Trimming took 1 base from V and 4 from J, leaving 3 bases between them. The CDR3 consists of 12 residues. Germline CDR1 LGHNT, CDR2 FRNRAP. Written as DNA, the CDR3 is TGTGCTAGTGGTTTGGGCGCAGATACGCAGTATTTT. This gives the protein CASGLGADTQYF.

In nucleotides, the CDR3 is TGTGCCAGCAGTCCCTACACCGGACAGGGGGTAGGCAATCAGCCCCAGCATTTT. Translated: CASSPYTGQGVGNQPQHF. The chain joins TRBV27 to TRBJ1-5; 10 positions agree with TRBD1. Trimming removed 5 bases from V and 2 bases from J; junction bases left unmatched: 12. Germline V lookup: CDR1 MNHEY, CDR2 SMNVEV (reference sequence). The CDR3 runs to 18 residues.

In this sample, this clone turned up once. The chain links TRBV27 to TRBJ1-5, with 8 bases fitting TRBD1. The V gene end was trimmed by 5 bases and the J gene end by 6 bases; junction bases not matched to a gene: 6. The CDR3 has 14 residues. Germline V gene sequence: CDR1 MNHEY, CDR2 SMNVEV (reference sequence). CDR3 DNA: TGTGCCAGCAGTAGGCAGGGGGCCAGTCAGCCCCAGCATTTT. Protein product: CASSRQGASQPQHF.

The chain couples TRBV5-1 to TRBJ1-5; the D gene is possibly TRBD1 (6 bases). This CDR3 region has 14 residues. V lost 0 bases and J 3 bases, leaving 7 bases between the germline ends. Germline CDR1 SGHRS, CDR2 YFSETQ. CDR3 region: CASSLGQDNQPQHF. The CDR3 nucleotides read TGCGCCAGCAGCTTGGGACAGGACAATCAGCCCCAGCATTTT.

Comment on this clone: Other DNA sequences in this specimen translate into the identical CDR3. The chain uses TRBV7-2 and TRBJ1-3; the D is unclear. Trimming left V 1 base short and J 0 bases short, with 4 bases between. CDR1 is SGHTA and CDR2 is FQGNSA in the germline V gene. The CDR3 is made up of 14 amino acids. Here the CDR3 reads CASSLGGSGNTIYF. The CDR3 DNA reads TGTGCCAGCAGCTTAGGGGGCTCTGGAAACACCATATATTTT.

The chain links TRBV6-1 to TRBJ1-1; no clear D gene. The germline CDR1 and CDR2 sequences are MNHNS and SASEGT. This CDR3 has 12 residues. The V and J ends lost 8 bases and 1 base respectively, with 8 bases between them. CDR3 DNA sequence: TGTGCCAGCCACCGTTGGAACACTGAAGCTTTCTTT. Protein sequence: CASHRWNTEAFF.

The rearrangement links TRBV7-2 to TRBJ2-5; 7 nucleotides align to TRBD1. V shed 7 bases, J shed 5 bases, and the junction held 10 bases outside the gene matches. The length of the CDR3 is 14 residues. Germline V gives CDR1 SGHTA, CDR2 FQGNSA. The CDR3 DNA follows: TGTGCCAGCACCCAGACAGGGTTAGCGGAGACCCAGTACTTC. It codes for CASTQTGLAETQYF.

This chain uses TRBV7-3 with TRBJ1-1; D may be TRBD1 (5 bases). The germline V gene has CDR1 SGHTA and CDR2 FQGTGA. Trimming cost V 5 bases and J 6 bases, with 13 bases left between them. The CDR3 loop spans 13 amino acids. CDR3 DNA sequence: TGTGCCAGCAGCCCACATTCGGGGGCTGAAGCTTTCTTT. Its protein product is CASSPHSGAEAFF.

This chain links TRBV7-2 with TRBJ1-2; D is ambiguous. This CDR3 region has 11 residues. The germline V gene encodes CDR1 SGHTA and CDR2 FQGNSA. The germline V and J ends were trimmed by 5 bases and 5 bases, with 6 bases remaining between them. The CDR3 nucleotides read TGTGCCAGCAGCGTAGAGTATGGCTACACCTTC. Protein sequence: CASSVEYGYTF.

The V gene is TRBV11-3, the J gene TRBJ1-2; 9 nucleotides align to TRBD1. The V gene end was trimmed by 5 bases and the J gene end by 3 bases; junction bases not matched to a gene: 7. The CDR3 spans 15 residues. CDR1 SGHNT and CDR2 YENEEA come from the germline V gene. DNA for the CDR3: TGTGCCAGCAGCCTAAGGACAGGGGCGGACTATGGCTACACCTTC. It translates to CASSLRTGADYGYTF.

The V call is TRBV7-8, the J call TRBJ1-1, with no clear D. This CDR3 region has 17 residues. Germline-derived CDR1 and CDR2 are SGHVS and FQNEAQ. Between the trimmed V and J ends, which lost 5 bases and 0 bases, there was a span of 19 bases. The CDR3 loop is CASSKTWNLAMNTEAFF. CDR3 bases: TGTGCCAGCAGCAAGACTTGGAACCTGGCAATGAACACTGAAGCTTTCTTT.

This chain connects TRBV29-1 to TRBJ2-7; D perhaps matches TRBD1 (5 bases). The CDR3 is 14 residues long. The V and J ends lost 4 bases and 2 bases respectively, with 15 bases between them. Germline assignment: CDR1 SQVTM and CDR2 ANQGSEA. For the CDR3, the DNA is TGCAGCGTTGGCCTTGGGTCAGGGACCTACGAGCAGTACTTC. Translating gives CSVGLGSGTYEQYF.